This T cell receptor (beta chain) comes out of a study of shared clonotypes between healthy human individuals. Sequencing was performed with immunoSEQ multiplex PCR; in TCRdb, only in-frame clones are kept and a portion is missing. The sample records approximately 350,000 clones, approximately 96% being singletons. Germline CDR1 DFQATT, CDR2 SNEGSKA (reference sequence). The length of the CDR3 is 11 residues. V lost 1 base, J lost 6 bases, and 6 bases lay in between. HIV-negative, healthy adults without recent acute infections or vaccinations were the donors. Findings and limits, study-wide: Naive subsets generally exceeded memory subsets in estimated richness. Generation probabilities were higher for clonotypes shared across all four sorted-subset donors than for unshared ones.

Concerning this clone: Its antigen is as yet unknown.

This clonotype was sampled from a man aged 25 to 45 in good health. The sequenced sample consisted of memory CD8+ T cells sorted from blood. Specified subset: CD45RO+ cells pooled with CCR7-negative TemRA cells. The chain has TRBV20-1 and TRBJ1-2; possibly TRBD1 for D (5 bases). The CDR3 region is CSARGTHGYTF. The CDR3 DNA reads as TGCAGTGCTAGAGGGACACATGGCTACACCTTC.